A selection of T cell receptor beta chains follows, all from one sample in a study of T cells in Graves' hyperthyroidism and ophthalmopathy. One entry per CDR3 protein, called by TCRdb with MiXCR from the multiplex PCR reads. The table lists approximately 640,000 distinct CDR3 sequences, 15% to 20% of them singletons, with 3% to 4% in the top ten. The sequenced sample consisted of blood. The receptors here all came from a woman under 40 with Graves' hyperthyroidism. Both conserved end residues are part of each CDR3. Each record gives: J gene, V gene, CDR3 protein.

TRBJ2-7,TRBV20-1,CSARVRDYEQYF
TRBJ1-5,TRBV4-3,CARAGLDSFSNQPQHF
TRBJ1-5,TRBV27,CASSLRTGLNQPQHF
TRBJ2-7,TRBV5-1,CASSSGPSGEQYF
TRBJ2-3,TRBV11-2,CASSHPTSVSTDTQYF
TRBJ2-6,TRBV5-1,CASSHRGQGSSGANVLTF
TRBJ2-7,TRBV6-5,CASSYSAGKVSYEQYF
TRBJ2-7,TRBV30,CAFSTGTIRYSYEQYF
TRBJ1-2,TRBV2,CASMPGQGDYYGYTF
TRBJ1-5,TRBV18,CASSPGASYSNQPQHF
TRBJ2-3,TRBV30,CAFSFSTDTQYF
TRBJ2-7,TRBV7-9,CASSLAALAYEQYF
TRBJ1-5,TRBV11-2,CASSLNRQINQPQHF
TRBJ1-6,TRBV2,CASNLDRGDSPLHF
TRBJ1-5,TRBV5-6,CASSQDRVSQPQHF
TRBJ1-1,TRBV6-2/TRBV6-3,CASRHRENTEAFF
TRBJ1-3,TRBV6-1,CATSRDTDPGGNTIYF
TRBJ2-5,TRBV2,CASTLDRETQYF
TRBJ2-7,TRBV30,CAWSGLAGSYEQYF
TRBJ2-1,TRBV7-3,CASSLGGLASYNEQFF
TRBJ2-1,TRBV24-1,CATSEGYSSYNEQFF
TRBJ2-3,TRBV30,CAWSVGHSYTDTQYF
TRBJ2-7,TRBV7-2,CASNGPRTGYEQYF
TRBJ2-1,TRBV20-1,CSAQSRTSGLNEQFF
TRBJ2-5,TRBV20-1,CSARTDQETQYF
TRBJ2-1,TRBV7-3,CASSFGTGGYNEQFF
TRBJ2-2,TRBV6-2/TRBV6-3,CASSFHTGNTGELFF
TRBJ1-4,TRBV9,CASSGGGLNEKLFF
TRBJ1-4,TRBV19,CASSSTGAHEKLFF
TRBJ1-1,TRBV13,CASRQLNTEAFF
TRBJ1-5,TRBV18,CASSLGTGSNQPQHF
TRBJ2-3,TRBV7-3,CASSTGRFTSTDTQYF
TRBJ1-3,TRBV18,CASSPRTRDTIYF
TRBJ1-2,TRBV29-1,CSVREYYGYTF
TRBJ2-7,TRBV9,CASSVGTRSYEQYF
TRBJ2-3,TRBV28,CASSLFGGSTDTQYF
TRBJ1-1,TRBV27,CASSGDRGLVTEAFF
TRBJ2-1,TRBV5-1,CASRGAGGGTDEQFF
TRBJ1-1,TRBV5-1,CASSLDSGGREAFF
TRBJ2-2,TRBV19,CASKQGELFF
TRBJ2-1,TRBV20-1,CSAGREGLSNEQFF
TRBJ1-1,TRBV7-8,CASSLDVVGAFF
TRBJ2-7,TRBV28,CASSLGSASSYEQYF
TRBJ2-3,TRBV11-2,CASSWGRGDTQYF
TRBJ1-2,TRBV30,CAWSNLPGQANYGYTF
TRBJ2-7,TRBV9,CASSVGRLAGVEQYF
TRBJ1-6,TRBV2,CASSVETGGNSPLHF
TRBJ1-1,TRBV28,CASSLSGTWSAFF
TRBJ2-1,TRBV2,CASSGYEQFF
TRBJ2-7,TRBV7-2,CASNLAGGAAYEQYF
TRBJ2-3,TRBV6-5,CASSYSHRGSTDTQYF
TRBJ1-1,TRBV6-1,CASREWDSTEAFF
TRBJ2-1,TRBV20-1,CSARPSRGGGGAVEQFF
TRBJ1-2,TRBV29-1,CSVYGAYGYTF
TRBJ2-3,TRBV9,CASSADRREGRRTDTQYF
TRBJ2-3,TRBV2,CASSFDVGTDTQYF
TRBJ1-5,TRBV11-2,CASSFDSNQPQHF
TRBJ2-2,TRBV2,CASSEGGPGELFF
TRBJ2-1,TRBV6-1,CASKSLGTGSSYNEQFF
TRBJ2-7,TRBV20-1,CSASDQGYWYEQYF